This T cell receptor beta chain was sequenced for a study of spatial heterogeneity in lung cancer. This clonotype turned up a few times. A distinct unique molecular identifier was carried by each TCR cDNA molecule. TCRdb independently ran MiXCR on the 5' RACE reads; one entry per CDR3 protein. In the table there are about 38,000 distinct CDR3 sequences, 5.2% of which are singletons. V gave up 0 bases and J gave up 2 bases, with 12 bases separating them. Germline CDR1 and CDR2: SGHRS and YFSETQ. The CDR3 is made up of 15 amino acids. Time point specified: sample taken at primary tumor resection. Donors were roughly 72 untreated early-stage non-small cell lung cancer patients.

This TCR derives from a female donor with early-stage non-small cell lung cancer. V is TRBV5-1 and J is TRBJ2-7; tentatively, D is TRBD2 (5 bases). The source was PBMCs, collected at surgery. The chain's CDR3 is CASSLVSAEAYEQYF. Written as DNA, the CDR3 is TGCGCCAGCAGCTTGGTTAGCGCCGAAGCCTACGAGCAGTACTTC. Complete variable domain (other parts from reference TRBV5-1 and TRBJ2-7): KAGVTQTPRYLIKTRGQQVTLSCSPISGHRSVSWYQQTPGQGLQFLFEYFSETQRNKGNFPGRFSGRQFSNSRSEMNVSTLELGDSALYLCASSLVSAEAYEQYFGPGTRLTVT.